The following is a T cell receptor (beta chain) sequence with its context. What antigen it recognizes has not been identified. No qualities accompany the bases; no much larger clone lies one base away. Library prep was done by 5' RACE. Sequencing took place on an Illumina HiSeq 2500. A second PCR of about 6 to 11 cycles was performed with a sample-barcoded 5' primer and a J-beta primer mix. Each TCR beta cDNA molecule received a unique molecular identifier from a template-switch 5' adaptor carrying 12 random nucleotides. Each sample yielded at least 3 million CDR3-containing paired-end reads. All of the RNA was converted into first-strand cDNA using the Mint cDNA synthesis kit, with a TRBC-specific oligonucleotide serving as the primer. All cDNA was treated with uracil-DNA glycosylase and then went through a first 18-cycle PCR with the universal primers M1SS and BC2_uni_R. The original pipeline was this. For normalization, 1 million high-quality reads were randomly selected from each sample, with every read carrying a distinct molecular identifier. Instead of being binned into consensus sequences, reads that shared molecular identifiers were thrown out. CDR3 identification, clonotype clustering and error correction used MiTCR with a Q25 quality threshold and the strictest error-elimination algorithm. Lower-bound total TCR beta diversity was estimated with a nonparametric unseen species model using Euler transformation. The public reads were quality trimmed at Q25 with fastp and then assembled into clones with MiXCR by TCRdb, keeping productive beta chains. Each entry is one CDR3 protein sequence, shown with its most common DNA and genes. TCRdb, not the authors, supplied the V and J calls. The sample has around 690,000 distinct CDR3 sequences on record, approximately 50% of them singletons. The top ten constitute approximately 40% of the sample.

Donors were under 40 systemically healthy Caucasian individuals from Russia aged roughly 6 to 95 years. About 10 milliliters of peripheral blood were collected from each donor into EDTA-treated Vacutainer tubes. Ficoll-Paque density-gradient centrifugation was used to isolate PBMCs, with at least 6 million obtained per sample. Trizol reagent was used to extract total RNA from PBMCs, with at least 5.5 micrograms per sample. The percentages of naive CD45RAhigh/CD27high T cells were determined by flow cytometry on a PBMC aliquot from every donor. The sample originates from a study of blood T cells in healthy people across ages (dated by TCRdb to between 2014 and 2017). Some background on the complete study: Template switching captured roughly one uniquely barcoded TCR beta cDNA molecule per two T cells in model experiments. Age-related changes in TCR beta repertoire diversity were measured in the study by deep sequencing normalized with unique cDNA molecular identifiers. The donors were divided into four age groups: young (average roughly 17 years), middle-aged (roughly 42), aged (roughly 60) and long-lived (roughly 88). Donors of different ages were randomly distributed across sequencing lanes to avoid experimental bias. Using the same blood draw, the study looked at two additional independent replicas of 1 million unique cDNA reads for two donors, one aged 18 to 30 and the other aged 80 or older.

General findings and caveats noted by the study authors: As age increased, observed TCR beta diversity per million T cells dropped in a roughly linear way, and a significant reduction was already evident by age 40. The long-lived group showed more naive CD4+ T cells, fewer expanded clones and increased TCR diversity than the aged group, suggesting age selection. Total diversity estimates from one million sequenced T cells were considered lower bounds and underestimates. There was a strong correlation between observed TCR beta diversity and the percentage of naive T cells measured by flow cytometry. Bulk unsorted PBMC profiling prevented conclusive comparison of naive and antigen-experienced compartments. Because the CMV infection status of the donors was unknown, age-related changes in expanded clonotypes may potentially have been confounded.

Including cysteine and phenylalanine, the CDR3 has 16 amino acids. CDR3 DNA only is kept here, 48 bases in frame from base 1. Trimming at the junction amounts to 1 base on V and 0 bases on J, and the germline ends lie 10 bases apart. Sequenced input: blood. The chain employs TRBV12-3 or TRBV12-4 and TRBJ2-1; the D gene is perhaps TRBD2, from 7 matching bases. The origin of this receptor is a man aged 55 to 70 in good health. Read as DNA, the sequence is TGTGCCAGCAGTTTAGGGGGGGGGCACTCCTACAATGAGCAGTTCTTC. This encodes CASSLGGGHSYNEQFF.